One sample yielded the 15 T cell receptor beta chains listed below, sequenced in a study of blood T cell repertoires in COVID-19 (TCRdb year 2020). The protocol used for the library was the immunoSEQ multiplex PCR assay. TCRdb carries this immuneACCESS record with in-frame sequences only. Its versions omit some clonotypes, under half of them owing to an unresolved V gene in the studies checked, with the rest unexplained. The table for this sample lists 50,000 or so clones; 80% to 85% of them were counted only once. Around 2.5% of the sample rests with the top ten. Sequences were obtained from peripheral blood. Source of these receptors: a man aged 50 to 59 with acute or convalescent COVID-19.

The CDR3 reads CASSEGTGSGYTF. Written as DNA, the CDR3 is TGTGCCAGCAGCGAGGGGACAGGGAGTGGCTACACCTTC. The chain carries TRBV7-9 and TRBJ1-2; 9 positions agree with TRBD1. The V gene end was trimmed by 5 bases and the J gene end by 7 bases; junction bases not matched to a gene: 5. CDR3 size: 13 residues. Germline CDR1 is SEHNR and CDR2 is FQNEAQ (reference sequence).

The V and J genes are TRBV19 and TRBJ2-5, with 7 bases matching TRBD1. J gave up 4 bases and V 6 bases, and 11 bases lay outside the gene matches. Germline assignment: CDR1 LNHDA and CDR2 SQIVND (reference sequence). CDR3 length equals 15 residues. The CDR3 sequence: CASSDLRGRGETQYF. The CDR3 DNA follows: TGTGCCAGTAGCGACCTAAGGGGGCGCGGAGAGACCCAGTACTTC. Full variable domain (rest looked up from reference TRBV19 and TRBJ2-5): DGGITQSPKYLFRKEGQNVTLSCEQNLNHDAMYWYRQDPGQGLRLIYYSQIVNDFQKGDIAEGYSVSREKKESFPLTVTSAQKNPTAFYLCASSDLRGRGETQYFGPGTRLLVL.

This rearrangement joins TRBV5-1 to TRBJ1-3, with TRBD1 as a possible D gene (6 bases). The germline gives CDR1 SGHRS, CDR2 YFSETQ. Trimming took off 0 bases at V and 0 bases at J, with 13 bases between the two ends. The CDR3 covers 17 residues. The CDR3 spells CASSLGYQGSSGNTIYF. CDR3 sequence (DNA): TGCGCCAGCAGCTTGGGTTATCAGGGGAGCTCTGGAAACACCATATATTTT.

As regards this clone: One junction end does not reproduce the germline sequence, and a read error may be involved. The chain couples TRBV14 to TRBJ2-5; D is possibly TRBD2 (6 bases). This CDR3 is 11 amino acids long. From germline, CDR1 is SGHDN and CDR2 FVKESK. This chain's CDR3 is CASSQTPGLNF. As DNA, the CDR3 is TGTGCCAGCAGCCAAACCCCGGGACTGAACTTC.

This clone is a singleton in its sample. The rearrangement links TRBV5-1 to TRBJ1-6, with D unclear. Trimming left V 0 bases short and J 6 bases short, with 16 bases between. CDR1 is SGHRS, CDR2 YFSETQ, per germline. The CDR3 runs to 17 residues. DNA for the CDR3: TGCGCCAGCAGCTTGGCCGCAGGCACTTTGGGTAATTCACCCCTCCACTTT. This codes for CASSLAAGTLGNSPLHF.

V usage is TRBV5-1 and J usage is TRBJ2-1; 9 bases match TRBD2. Germline V lookup: CDR1 SGHRS, CDR2 YFSETQ. This CDR3 region has 15 residues. V lost 3 bases to trimming and J lost 6 bases; unmatched junction nucleotides: 7. The DNA of the CDR3 is TGCGCCAGCAGCTCCTTAGCGGGAGTGGGCAATGAGCAGTTCTTC. It specifies CASSSLAGVGNEQFF.

The chain links TRBV5-1 to TRBJ1-1, with 7 nucleotides matching TRBD1. Trimming removed 6 bases from V and 2 bases from J; junction bases left unmatched: 7. This CDR3 has 14 residues. Per germline, CDR1 SGHRS and CDR2 YFSETQ. CDR3 bases: TGCGCCAGCACCTTACAGGGGATAAACACTGAAGCTTTCTTT. Amino acid sequence: CASTLQGINTEAFF.

The V call is TRBV2, the J call TRBJ1-4, with D possibly matching TRBD1 (5 bases). CDR1 SNHLY and CDR2 FYNNEI come from the germline V gene. The CDR3 contains 13 residues. The V gene lost 6 bases and the J gene lost 3 bases, with 8 bases spanning the gap. CDR3 region: CASRLTANEKLFF. The DNA of the CDR3 is TGTGCCAGCAGACTGACAGCTAATGAAAAACTGTTTTTT.

The rearrangement links TRBV19 to TRBJ1-5; TRBD1 might be the D (6 bases). The CDR3 is 16 amino acids. V lost 3 bases to trimming and J lost 1 base, with 13 bases between them. Germline-derived CDR1 and CDR2 are LNHDA and SQIVND (reference sequence). In DNA form, the CDR3 reads TGTGCCAGTAGTATTGGTCATGGACAGAGCAATCAGCCCCAGCATTTT. Its protein is CASSIGHGQSNQPQHF.

The CDR3 spells CATSDVREGDTQYF. As DNA, the CDR3 is TGTGCCACCAGTGACGTAAGGGAGGGAGATACGCAGTATTTT. The genes are TRBV24-1 and TRBJ2-3; 7 positions match TRBD2. CDR3 length: 14 residues. Germline-derived CDR1 and CDR2 are KGHDR and SFDVKD. V trimming: 4 bases; J trimming: 5 bases; junction bases outside the gene matches: 5.

This clone was seen more than once but under ten times. This sequence joins TRBV19 and TRBJ2-5; 8 positions agree with TRBD1. Trimming at V came to 8 bases and at J to 5 bases, leaving 10 bases not matched to a gene. Germline CDR1 and CDR2: LNHDA and SQIVND (reference sequence). This CDR3 has 14 residues. The DNA for the CDR3 is TGTGCCAGTCGCAGGCAGGGGGCTACGGAGACCCAGTACTTC. The encoded protein is CASRRQGATETQYF.

This clone is a singleton in its sample. The chain employs TRBV5-5 and TRBJ2-1; perhaps TRBD1 as D (6 bases). The CDR3 extends over 18 amino acids. Germline assignment: CDR1 SGHKS and CDR2 YYEKEE (reference sequence). V lost 4 bases and J 2 bases, leaving 22 bases between the germline ends. The chain's CDR3 is CASSGITAGTLTYNEQFF. For the CDR3, the DNA is TGTGCCAGCAGCGGAATAACTGCCGGGACACTCACCTACAATGAGCAGTTCTTC.

The chain employs TRBV12-3 or TRBV12-4 and TRBJ1-4; D call uncertain. Trimming removed 3 bases at V and 4 bases at J, with 3 bases between. This CDR3 comprises 12 residues. This CDR3 is CASSLSNEKLFF. The DNA for the CDR3 is TGTGCCAGCAGTTTGAGTAATGAAAAACTGTTTTTT.

V usage is TRBV5-4 and J usage is TRBJ2-6, with D perhaps matching TRBD2 (8 bases). CDR3 length equals 19 residues. Trimming stripped 4 bases from V and 0 bases from J, with 20 bases between. Germline V gene data show CDR1 as SGHNT and CDR2 as YYREEE (reference sequence). CDR3 loop: CASSVAGQRSSSGANVLTF. Here the CDR3 DNA reads TGTGCCAGCAGCGTAGCGGGACAGCGAAGTAGCTCTGGGGCCAACGTCCTGACTTTC.

The chain is built from TRBV19 and TRBJ1-1; D uncertain. The germline CDR1 and CDR2 sequences are LNHDA and SQIVND (reference sequence). This CDR3 comprises 13 residues. Trimming removed 9 bases from V and 5 bases from J, with 16 bases in between. CDR3 bases: TGTGCCAGCACTAACACGGGTCATACTGAAGCTTTCTTT. Protein product: CASTNTGHTEAFF. The whole variable domain, filled in from reference TRBV19 and TRBJ1-1, reads DGGITQSPKYLFRKEGQNVTLSCEQNLNHDAMYWYRQDPGQGLRLIYYSQIVNDFQKGDIAEGYSVSREKKESFPLTVTSAQKNPTAFYLCASTNTGHTEAFFGQGTRLTVV.